The following is a T cell receptor (beta chain) sequence with its context. The germline CDR1 and CDR2 sequences are SGHTA and FQGNSA. V lost 5 bases, J lost 3 bases, and 14 bases lay in between. The CDR3 has 15 amino acids. The run of the v3.0 immunoSEQ assay was at survey level. TCRdb keeps only in-frame clones here, not all; method: immunoSEQ multiplex PCR. Here the sample spans 48,000 or so clones, about 86% being singletons. The data originate from a study of long-term antiretroviral therapy in people with HIV. This chain links TRBV7-2 with TRBJ1-5; D is uncertain. The sample in question was unsorted PBMCs, obtained 0.8 years after starting antiretroviral therapy. This sequence was found in a woman aged 18-35 years with HIV. The CDR3 loop reads CASSPTAQNNQPQHF. CDR3 bases: TGTGCCAGCAGCCCAACCGCGCAAAACAATCAGCCCCAGCATTTT.